What follows are 11 T cell receptor beta chains derived from one specimen sequenced in a study of OX40 agonist ivuxolimab in advanced cancers. TCRdb keeps only in-frame clones here, not all; method: immunoSEQ multiplex PCR. The sample has about 79,000 clones; 70% to 90% are singletons. Here the sequenced sample was CD4+ or CD8+ T cells sorted from blood, taken in a trial of the OX40 agonist ivuxolimab. The receptors come from an adult with an advanced solid tumor such as melanoma, head and neck, liver or kidney cancer.

This rearrangement joins TRBV7-9 to TRBJ2-1; 10 bases map to TRBD1. This CDR3 is built from 15 residues. Looked up from germline, CDR1 is SEHNR and CDR2 is FQNEAQ (reference sequence). Losses at the gene ends were 5 bases for V and 2 bases for J; bases not matched to a gene: 3. CDR3 amino acids: CASSVDRGPYNEQFF. CDR3 nucleotides: TGTGCCAGCAGCGTCGACAGGGGGCCCTACAATGAGCAGTTCTTC.

The rearrangement uses TRBV5-5 and TRBJ1-5, with D perhaps matching TRBD1 (5 bases). Trimming shortened V by 0 bases and J by 5 bases, and 18 bases separated the two germline ends. The CDR3 has 17 residues. Germline V lookup: CDR1 SGHKS, CDR2 YYEKEE (reference sequence). Here the CDR3 DNA reads TGTGCCAGCAGCTTGGAAAGCGGGGCAGAAGTTCATCAGCCCCAGCATTTT. Translating gives CASSLESGAEVHQPQHF.

This rearrangement joins TRBV18 to TRBJ2-7; 13 bases map to TRBD2. The CDR3 is made up of 15 amino acids. The J segment lost 6 bases and the V segment lost 2 bases, leaving 4 bases of the junction unmatched. From germline, CDR1 is KGHSH and CDR2 LQKENI. As DNA, the CDR3 is TGTGCCAGCTCACCAACCGGGACTAGCGGGATCGAGCAGTACTTC. Encoded protein: CASSPTGTSGIEQYF.

The V call is TRBV4-2, the J call TRBJ1-3; unclear D gene. Germline V lookup: CDR1 LGHNA, CDR2 YNFKEQ. The CDR3 extends over 17 amino acids. V lost 0 bases to trimming and J lost 0 bases, with 12 bases between them. The CDR3 region is CASSQDARVSSGNTIYF. CDR3 nucleotide sequence: TGTGCCAGCAGCCAAGACGCCAGAGTTAGCTCTGGAAACACCATATATTTT.

V usage is TRBV5-6 and J usage is TRBJ1-4; TRBD1 agrees at 7 bases. The CDR3 runs to 14 residues. V shed 5 bases and J 7 bases; nucleotides not matched to a gene: 8. CDR1 is SGHDT, CDR2 YYEEEE, per germline. CDR3 residues: CASRRQGSSEKLFF. As DNA, the CDR3 is TGTGCCAGCAGACGACAGGGCAGTAGTGAAAAACTGTTTTTT.

The chain recombines TRBV19 with TRBJ1-2; maybe TRBD1 (6 bases). Germline CDR1 reads LNHDA; CDR2 reads SQIVND (reference sequence). V lost 3 bases to trimming and J lost 3 bases, with 14 bases between them. The CDR3 sequence is 15 residues long. The CDR3 DNA follows: TGTGCCAGTAGTATCTGGGGGGCGAGAGACTATGGCTACACCTTC. It codes for CASSIWGARDYGYTF.

V is TRBV6-4 and J is TRBJ2-1; TRBD2 aligns across 11 bases. The germline gives CDR1 MRHNA, CDR2 SNTAGT. There are 14 residues in the CDR3. The ends lost 6 bases at V and 13 bases at J; junction bases unmatched: 11. This CDR3 is CASRLAGGMSEQFF. CDR3 sequence (DNA): TGTGCCAGCAGATTAGCGGGAGGGATGAGTGAACAGTTCTTC.

V and J are TRBV2 and TRBJ2-3, with D maybe TRBD1 (5 bases). This CDR3 is built from 13 residues. Germline V gene lookup returns CDR1 SNHLY and CDR2 FYNNEI. V lost 7 bases to trimming and J lost 4 bases, with 12 bases between them. CDR3 DNA: TGTGCCAGCAATCGCCAGGGTCCAGATACGCAGTATTTT. Encoded protein: CASNRQGPDTQYF.

To note about this clone: At one of its ends the junction is not consistent with the germline gene, which may arise from a read error. This chain connects TRBV27 to TRBJ1-5, with a tentative D call TRBD1 (6 bases). The CDR3 totals 14 residues. Germline V gene lookup returns CDR1 MNHEY and CDR2 SMNVEV (reference sequence). CDR3 bases: TGTGCCAGCAGTTGGAGGGGGAGCAATCAGTCCCAGCATTTT. Translation: CASSWRGSNQSQHF.

J is TRBJ1-5 and V is TRBV30; D not certain. The CDR3 has 12 amino acids. CDR1 and CDR2 (germline): GTSNPN, SVGIG (reference sequence). With 2 bases removed from V and 9 bases from J, the gap between germline ends came to 11 bases. In nucleotides, the CDR3 is TGTGCCTGGAGTAGGAGTCTCGGGCCCCAGCATTTT. Protein sequence: CAWSRSLGPQHF.

V usage is TRBV7-2 and J usage is TRBJ2-4; D is unresolved. Germline V gene lookup returns CDR1 SGHTA and CDR2 FQGNSA. CDR3 size: 13 residues. V lost 1 base to trimming and J lost 7 bases, with 8 bases between them. CDR3 DNA: TGTGCCAGCAGCTTAGGGGTGATGAACATTCAGTACTTC. Residues: CASSLGVMNIQYF.